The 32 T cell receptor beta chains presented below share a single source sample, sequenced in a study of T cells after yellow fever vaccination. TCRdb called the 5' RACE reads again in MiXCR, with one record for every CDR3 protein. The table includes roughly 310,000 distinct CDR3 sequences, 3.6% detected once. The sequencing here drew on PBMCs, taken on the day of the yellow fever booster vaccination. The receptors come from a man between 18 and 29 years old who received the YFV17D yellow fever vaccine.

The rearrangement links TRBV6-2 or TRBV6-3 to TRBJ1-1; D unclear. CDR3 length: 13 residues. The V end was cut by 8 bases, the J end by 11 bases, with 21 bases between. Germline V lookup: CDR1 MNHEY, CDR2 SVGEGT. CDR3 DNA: TGTGCCAGCCGTCCCACATTTGAGGGTGCGGCTTTCTTT. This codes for CASRPTFEGAAFF.

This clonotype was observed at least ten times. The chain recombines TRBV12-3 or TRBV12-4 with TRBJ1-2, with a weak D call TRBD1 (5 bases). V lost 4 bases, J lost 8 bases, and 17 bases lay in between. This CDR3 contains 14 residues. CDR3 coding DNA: TGTGCCAGCAGTTCCCGAACAGGACGCGGGGGCTACACCTTC. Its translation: CASSSRTGRGGYTF.

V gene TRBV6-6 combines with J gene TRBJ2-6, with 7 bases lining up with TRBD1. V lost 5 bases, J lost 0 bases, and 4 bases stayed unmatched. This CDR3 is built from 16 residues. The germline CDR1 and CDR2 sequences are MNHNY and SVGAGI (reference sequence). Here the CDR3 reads CASSRQGHSGANVLTF. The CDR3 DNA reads TGTGCCAGCAGTCGACAGGGACACTCTGGGGCCAACGTCCTGACTTTC.

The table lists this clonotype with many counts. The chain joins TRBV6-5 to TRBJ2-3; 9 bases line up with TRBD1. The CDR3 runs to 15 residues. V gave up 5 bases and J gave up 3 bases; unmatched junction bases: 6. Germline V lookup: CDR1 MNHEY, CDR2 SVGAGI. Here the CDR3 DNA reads TGTGCCAGCAGTCTGAGGGACAGGGTAACAGATACGCAGTATTTT. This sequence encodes CASSLRDRVTDTQYF.

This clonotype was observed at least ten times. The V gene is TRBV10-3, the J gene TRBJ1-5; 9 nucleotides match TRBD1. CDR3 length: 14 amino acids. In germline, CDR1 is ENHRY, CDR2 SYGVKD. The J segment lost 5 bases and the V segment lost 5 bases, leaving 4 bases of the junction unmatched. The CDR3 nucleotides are TGTGCCATCAGTACAGACAGGGGGGATCAGCCCCAGCATTTT. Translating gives CAISTDRGDQPQHF.

CDR3 nucleotides: TGTGCCAGCAGCCCCCGGAGGGGACTAGCGGGGGGGCCCACAGATACGCAGTATTTT. It is translated as CASSPRRGLAGGPTDTQYF. The V call is TRBV7-2, the J call TRBJ2-3, with 16 bases lining up with TRBD2. Germline CDR1 reads SGHTA; CDR2 reads FQGNSA. J lost 2 bases, V lost 5 bases, and 10 bases had no gene match. The CDR3 loop spans 19 amino acids.

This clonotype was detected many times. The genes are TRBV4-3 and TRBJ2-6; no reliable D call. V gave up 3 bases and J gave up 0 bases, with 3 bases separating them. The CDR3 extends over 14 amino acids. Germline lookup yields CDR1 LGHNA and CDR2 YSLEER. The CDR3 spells CASSQSSGANVLTF. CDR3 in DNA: TGCGCCAGCAGCCAGTCCTCTGGGGCCAACGTCCTGACTTTC.

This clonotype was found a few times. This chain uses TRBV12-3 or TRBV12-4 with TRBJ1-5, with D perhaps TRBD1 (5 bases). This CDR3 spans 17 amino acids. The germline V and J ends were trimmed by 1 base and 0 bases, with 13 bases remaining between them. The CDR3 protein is CASSLDPGRHSNQPQHF. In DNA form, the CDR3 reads TGTGCCAGCAGTTTAGACCCAGGGAGGCATAGCAATCAGCCCCAGCATTTT.

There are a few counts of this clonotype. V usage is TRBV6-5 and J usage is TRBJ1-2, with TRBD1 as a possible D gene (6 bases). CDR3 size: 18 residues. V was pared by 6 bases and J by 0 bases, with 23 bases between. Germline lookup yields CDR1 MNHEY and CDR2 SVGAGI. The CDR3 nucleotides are TGTGCCAGCAGGGGGCCACTGGGCAGGGGCCCAGCTAACTATGGCTACACCTTC. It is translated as CASRGPLGRGPANYGYTF.

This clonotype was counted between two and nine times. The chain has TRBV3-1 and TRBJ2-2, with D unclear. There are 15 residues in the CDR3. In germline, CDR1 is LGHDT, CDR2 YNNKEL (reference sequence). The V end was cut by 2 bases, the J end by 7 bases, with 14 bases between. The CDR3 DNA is TGTGCCAGCAGCCAACCCGCCGGACCGAACGGGGAGCTGTTTTTT. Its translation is CASSQPAGPNGELFF.

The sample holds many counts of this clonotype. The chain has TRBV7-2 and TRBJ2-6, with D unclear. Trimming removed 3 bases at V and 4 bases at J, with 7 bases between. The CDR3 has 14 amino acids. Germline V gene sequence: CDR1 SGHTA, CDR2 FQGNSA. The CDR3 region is CASSFRGGANVLTF. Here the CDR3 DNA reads TGTGCCAGCAGCTTTAGAGGAGGGGCCAACGTCCTGACTTTC.

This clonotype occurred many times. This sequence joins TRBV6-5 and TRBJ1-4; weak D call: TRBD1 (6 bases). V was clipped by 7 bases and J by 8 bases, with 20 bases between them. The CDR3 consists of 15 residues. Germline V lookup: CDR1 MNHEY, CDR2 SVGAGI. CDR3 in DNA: TGTGCCAGCAACTCTCCAGGGGATTACGGGGAAAAACTGTTTTTT. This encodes CASNSPGDYGEKLFF.

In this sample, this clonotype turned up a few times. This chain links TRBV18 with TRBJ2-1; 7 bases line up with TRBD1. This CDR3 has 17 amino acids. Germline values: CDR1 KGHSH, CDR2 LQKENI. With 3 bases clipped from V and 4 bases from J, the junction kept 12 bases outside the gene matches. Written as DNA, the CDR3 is TGTGCCAGCTCACCCACCAGGGTCGGGACAGATTACAATGAGCAGTTCTTC. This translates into CASSPTRVGTDYNEQFF.

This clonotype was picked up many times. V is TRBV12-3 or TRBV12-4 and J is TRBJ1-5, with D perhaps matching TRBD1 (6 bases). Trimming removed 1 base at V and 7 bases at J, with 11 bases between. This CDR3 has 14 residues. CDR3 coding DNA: TGTGCCAGCAGTTTAGTACAGGGTGGGCAGCCCCAGCATTTT. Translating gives CASSLVQGGQPQHF.

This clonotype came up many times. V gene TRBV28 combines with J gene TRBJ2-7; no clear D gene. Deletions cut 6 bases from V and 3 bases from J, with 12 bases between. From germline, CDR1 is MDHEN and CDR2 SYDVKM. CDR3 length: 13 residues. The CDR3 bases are TGTGCCAGCAGCTGGAACAGAGACTACGAGCAGTACGTC. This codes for CASSWNRDYEQYV.

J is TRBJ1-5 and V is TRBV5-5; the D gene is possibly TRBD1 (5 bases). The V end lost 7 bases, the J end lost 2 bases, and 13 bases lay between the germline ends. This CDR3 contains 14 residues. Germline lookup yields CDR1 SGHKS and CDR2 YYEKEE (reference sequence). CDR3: CASELGDGNQPQHF. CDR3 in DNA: TGTGCCAGCGAGTTGGGGGATGGCAATCAGCCCCAGCATTTT.

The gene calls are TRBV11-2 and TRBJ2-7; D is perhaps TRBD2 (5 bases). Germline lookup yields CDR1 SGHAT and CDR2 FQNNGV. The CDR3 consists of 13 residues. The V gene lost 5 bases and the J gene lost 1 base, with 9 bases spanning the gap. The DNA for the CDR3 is TGTGCCAGCAGCGGTTGGGAGTCCTACGAGCAGTACGTC. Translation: CASSGWESYEQYV.

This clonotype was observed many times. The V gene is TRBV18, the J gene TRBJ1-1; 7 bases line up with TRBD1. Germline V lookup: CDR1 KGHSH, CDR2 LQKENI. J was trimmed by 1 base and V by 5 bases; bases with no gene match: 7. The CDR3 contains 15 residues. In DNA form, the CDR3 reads TGTGCCAGCTCAGCGACCGGGACAGCGAACACTGAAGCTTTCTTT. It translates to CASSATGTANTEAFF.

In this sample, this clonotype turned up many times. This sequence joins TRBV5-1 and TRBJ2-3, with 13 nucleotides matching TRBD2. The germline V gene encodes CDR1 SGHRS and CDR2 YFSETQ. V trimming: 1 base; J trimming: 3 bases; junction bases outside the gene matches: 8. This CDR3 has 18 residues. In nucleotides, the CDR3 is TGCGCCAGCAGCTTGTATCCGGGACTAGCGGGGTATACAGATACGCAGTATTTT. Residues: CASSLYPGLAGYTDTQYF. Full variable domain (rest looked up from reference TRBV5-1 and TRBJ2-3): KAGVTQTPRYLIKTRGQQVTLSCSPISGHRSVSWYQQTPGQGLQFLFEYFSETQRNKGNFPGRFSGRQFSNSRSEMNVSTLELGDSALYLCASSLYPGLAGYTDTQYFGPGTRLTVL.

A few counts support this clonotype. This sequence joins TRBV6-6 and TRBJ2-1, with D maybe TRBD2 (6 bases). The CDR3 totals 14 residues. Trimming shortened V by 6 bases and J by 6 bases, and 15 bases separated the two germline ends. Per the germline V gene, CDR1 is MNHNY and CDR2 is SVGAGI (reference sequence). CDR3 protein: CASRYRDLVNEQFF. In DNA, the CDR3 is TGTGCCAGCAGATACCGGGACTTAGTCAATGAGCAGTTCTTC.

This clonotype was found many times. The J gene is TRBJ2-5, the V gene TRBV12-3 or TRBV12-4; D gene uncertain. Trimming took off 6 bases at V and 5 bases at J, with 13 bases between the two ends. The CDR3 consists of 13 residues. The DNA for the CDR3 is TGTGCCAGCAGAAACCCAAAGTGGGAGACCCAGTACTTC. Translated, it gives CASRNPKWETQYF.

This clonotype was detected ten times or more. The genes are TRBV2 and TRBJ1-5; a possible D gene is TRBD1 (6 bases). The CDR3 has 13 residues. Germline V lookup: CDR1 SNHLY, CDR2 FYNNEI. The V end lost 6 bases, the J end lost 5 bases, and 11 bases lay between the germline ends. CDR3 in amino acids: CASSPDRYQPQHF. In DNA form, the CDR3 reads TGTGCCAGCAGCCCAGACAGGTATCAGCCCCAGCATTTT.

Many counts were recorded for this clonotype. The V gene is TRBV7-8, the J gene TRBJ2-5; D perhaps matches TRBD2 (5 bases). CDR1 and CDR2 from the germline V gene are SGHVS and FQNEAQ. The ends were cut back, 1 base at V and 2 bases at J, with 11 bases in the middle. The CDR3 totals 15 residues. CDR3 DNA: TGTGCCAGCAGCTTAGGTGGAGGTCATCAAGAGACCCAGTACTTC. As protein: CASSLGGGHQETQYF.

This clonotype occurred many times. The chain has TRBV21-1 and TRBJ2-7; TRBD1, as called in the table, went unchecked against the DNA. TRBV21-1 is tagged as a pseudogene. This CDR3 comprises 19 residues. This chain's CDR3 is CASSTRSAPPENYTYEQYV. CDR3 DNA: TGTGCCAGCAGCACACGCTCAGCCCCCCCAGAGAACTACACCTACGAGCAGTACGTC.

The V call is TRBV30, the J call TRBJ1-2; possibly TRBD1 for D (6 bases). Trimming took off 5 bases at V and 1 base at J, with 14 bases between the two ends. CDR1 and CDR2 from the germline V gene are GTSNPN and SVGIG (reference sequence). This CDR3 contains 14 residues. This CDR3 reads CAWGTGPNNYGYTF. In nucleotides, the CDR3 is TGTGCCTGGGGCACAGGGCCTAATAACTATGGCTACACCTTC.

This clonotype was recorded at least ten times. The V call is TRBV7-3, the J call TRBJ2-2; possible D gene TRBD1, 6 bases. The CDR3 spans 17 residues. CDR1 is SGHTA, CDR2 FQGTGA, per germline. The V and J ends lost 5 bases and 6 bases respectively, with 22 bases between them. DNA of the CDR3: TGTGCCAGCAGCCCCGTAGTGAGAGCGGCAGGGGCCGGGGAGCTGTTTTTT. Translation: CASSPVVRAAGAGELFF. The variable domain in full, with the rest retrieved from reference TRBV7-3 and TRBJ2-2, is GAGVSQTPSNKVTEKGKYVELRCDPISGHTALYWYRQSLGQGPEFLIYFQGTGAADDSGLPNDRFFAVRPEGSVSTLKIQRTERGDSAVYLCASSPVVRAAGAGELFFGEGSRLTVL.

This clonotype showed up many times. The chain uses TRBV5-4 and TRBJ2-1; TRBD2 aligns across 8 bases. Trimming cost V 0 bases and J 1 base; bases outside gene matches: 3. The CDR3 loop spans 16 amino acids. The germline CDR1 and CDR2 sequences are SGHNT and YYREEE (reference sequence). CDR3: CASSLEGTRSYNEQFF. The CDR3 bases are TGTGCCAGCAGCTTGGAGGGGACTAGATCCTACAATGAGCAGTTCTTC.

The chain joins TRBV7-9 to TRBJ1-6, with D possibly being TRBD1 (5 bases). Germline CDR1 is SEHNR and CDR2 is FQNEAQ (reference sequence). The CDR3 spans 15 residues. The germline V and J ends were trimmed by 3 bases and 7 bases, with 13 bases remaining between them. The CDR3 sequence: CASSLLGTANSPLHF. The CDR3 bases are TGTGCCAGCAGCTTGTTGGGGACGGCGAATTCACCCCTCCACTTT.

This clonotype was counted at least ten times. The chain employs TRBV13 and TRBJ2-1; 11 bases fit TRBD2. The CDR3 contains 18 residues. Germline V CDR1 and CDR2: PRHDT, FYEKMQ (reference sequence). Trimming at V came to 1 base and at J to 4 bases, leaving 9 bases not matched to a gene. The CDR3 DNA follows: TGTGCCAGCAGCTTAGTCAATCGGCTAGCGGGGGGTTACAATGAGCAGTTCTTC. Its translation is CASSLVNRLAGGYNEQFF.

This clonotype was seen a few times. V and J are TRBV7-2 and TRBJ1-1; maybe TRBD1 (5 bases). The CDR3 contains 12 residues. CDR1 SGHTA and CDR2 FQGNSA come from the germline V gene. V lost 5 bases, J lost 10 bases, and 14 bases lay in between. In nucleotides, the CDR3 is TGTGCCAGCAGCGGACCGGGCGGGACAGCTTTCTTT. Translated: CASSGPGGTAFF.

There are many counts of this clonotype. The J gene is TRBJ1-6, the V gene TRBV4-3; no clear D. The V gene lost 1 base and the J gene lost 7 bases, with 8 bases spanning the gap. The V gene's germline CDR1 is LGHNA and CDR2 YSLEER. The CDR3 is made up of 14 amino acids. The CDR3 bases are TGCGCCAGCAGCCAAGCGGTCTCGAATTCACCCCTCCACTTT. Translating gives CASSQAVSNSPLHF.

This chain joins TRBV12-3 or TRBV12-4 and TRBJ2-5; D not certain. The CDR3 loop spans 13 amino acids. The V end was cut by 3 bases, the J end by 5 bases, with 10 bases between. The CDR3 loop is CASSFTQRETQYF. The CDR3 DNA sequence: TGTGCCAGCAGTTTTACCCAAAGGGAGACCCAGTACTTC.